This TCR beta chain appears in the sequencing data of a study of T-cell memory formation after mild COVID-19. General study results and limits: The authors did not confirm SARS-CoV-2 specificity of second-wave clones peaking day 37. The study detected some responding clones in pre-infection memory, suggesting cross-reactive memory joined.

CDR3 size: 16 residues. Per germline, CDR1 SNHLY and CDR2 FYNNEI. Comments on this clonotype: No antigen is known for it. Its ends do not fully match the called genes, so a read error is possible.

TCRdb ran MiXCR on the 5' RACE reads and lists one entry per CDR3 protein. The repertoire holds about 160,000 distinct CDR3 sequences, with roughly 31% as singletons. The chain employs TRBV2 and TRBJ2-2, with a tentative D call TRBD2 (6 bases). Sequenced input: PBMCs or a T cell subset sorted from them (not recorded which). The TCR comes from an adult woman who had mild COVID-19 (a few samples of this study predate the infection). Cell type and time point are not known. Here the CDR3 reads CASSVFRLENAGELFF. The CDR3 DNA follows: TGTGCCAGCAGTGTCTTTCGACTAGAGAACGCCGGGGAGCTGTTTTTT. The variable domain in full, with the rest retrieved from reference TRBV2 and TRBJ2-2, is EPEVTQTPSHQVTQMGQEVILRCVPISNHLYFYWYRQILGQKVEFLVSFYNNEISEKSEIFDDQFSVERPDGSNFTLKIRSTKLEDSAMYFCASSVFRLENAGELFFGEGSRLTVL.